This T cell receptor beta chain came from a study of blood T cell repertoires in COVID-19. Only in-frame clones appear in the TCRdb table, and some are missing; sequencing was by immunoSEQ multiplex PCR. The sample lists 280,000 or so clones, around 88% seen once, with 5.5% to 7% in the top ten. This CDR3 comprises 14 residues. Germline lookup yields CDR1 LNHDA and CDR2 SQIVND (reference sequence). Trimming removed 6 bases at V and 1 base at J, with 12 bases between. The source is a woman between 25 and 40 years old who had recovered from COVID-19. The sample consisted of peripheral blood. The gene calls are TRBV19 and TRBJ1-1; D gene uncertain. The CDR3 sequence: CASRPLGPNTEAFF. In DNA form, the CDR3 reads TGTGCCAGTAGGCCCTTGGGCCCGAACACTGAAGCTTTCTTT.